Presented here are 15 T cell receptor beta chains from one specimen sequenced in a study of blood T cells in healthy people across ages (dated by TCRdb to 2013 to 2016). The library was made by 5' RACE. The instrument given in TCRdb is Illumina HiSeq 2500. A second PCR of roughly 7 to 11 cycles was performed with a sample-barcoded 5' primer and a J-beta primer mix. The raw public data were reprocessed by TCRdb itself: fastp quality trimming at Q25, MiXCR clonotype calling, in-frame beta chains only. Here each entry gathers all rows of one CDR3 protein and keeps the most common genes and DNA. This sample gives hundreds of thousands of distinct CDR3 sequences in total; 53% of them show up just once. 40% to 50% of the sample is in the top ten clones. Material for sequencing was blood. Receptor source: a man aged 80 or over in good health.

This chain joins TRBV11-2 and TRBJ2-3; D gene unclear. The germline CDR1 and CDR2 sequences are SGHAT and FQNNGV. This CDR3 has 15 residues. V was shortened by 5 bases and J by 3 bases, with 15 bases between the two germline ends. The CDR3 nucleotides read TGTGCCAGCAGCCCCCTTCGCCCTAGAACAGATACGCAGTATTTT. Its protein is CASSPLRPRTDTQYF.

The rearrangement joins TRBV20-1 to TRBJ1-1; no clear D. Trimming shortened V by 6 bases and J by 0 bases, and 17 bases separated the two germline ends. Germline lookup yields CDR1 DFQATT and CDR2 SNEGSKA (reference sequence). The CDR3 contains 15 residues. The CDR3 spells CSAPGGRKMNTEAFF. Written as DNA, the CDR3 is TGCAGTGCCCCGGGCGGGAGAAAGATGAACACTGAAGCTTTCTTT.

The J gene is TRBJ1-2, the V gene TRBV3-1; D is undetermined. CDR1 is LGHDT, CDR2 YNNKEL, per germline (reference sequence). This CDR3 contains 14 residues. Trimming removed 0 bases from V and 8 bases from J, with 13 bases in between. Written as DNA, the CDR3 is TGTGCCAGCAGCCAAGATGAAGCATCGGGGGGCTACACCTTC. Protein sequence: CASSQDEASGGYTF.

The sample holds a few counts of this clonotype. The chain is built from TRBV5-1 and TRBJ2-1; 8 bases are a match to TRBD2. The CDR3 spans 15 residues. Unmatched junction bases numbered 4, after V lost 0 bases and J lost 5 bases. CDR1 and CDR2 (germline): SGHRS, YFSETQ. In DNA form, the CDR3 reads TGCGCCAGCAGCTTGGCCGGGGGGGGCAACAATGAGCAGTTCTTC. The encoded protein is CASSLAGGGNNEQFF.

The chain is built from TRBV12-3 or TRBV12-4 and TRBJ2-1, with 7 bases matching TRBD2. The CDR3 consists of 15 residues. V dropped 2 bases and J dropped 7; count of bases not matched to a gene: 8. DNA of the CDR3: TGTGCCAGCAGTTTATTCGCGGGAGAGGTTAATGAGCAGTTCTTC. This translates into CASSLFAGEVNEQFF.

J is TRBJ2-7 and V is TRBV19, with D perhaps TRBD1 (6 bases). The V end lost 2 bases, the J end lost 2 bases, and 10 bases lay between the germline ends. The CDR3 runs to 14 residues. Germline CDR1 LNHDA, CDR2 SQIVND (reference sequence). The CDR3 coding sequence is TGTGCCAGTAGTATAACAGGGACCACCTACGAGCAGTACTTC. Its protein product is CASSITGTTYEQYF.

This clonotype showed up just a few times. The chain joins TRBV27 to TRBJ2-7, with 8 bases that match TRBD2. The V gene's germline CDR1 is MNHEY and CDR2 SMNVEV (reference sequence). The length of the CDR3 is 16 residues. J lost 1 base, V lost 8 bases, and 13 bases had no gene match. Here the CDR3 reads CASGGRSGGTSYEQYF. The CDR3 nucleotides read TGTGCCAGCGGTGGGCGCAGCGGGGGCACGTCCTACGAGCAGTACTTC.

V gene TRBV28 combines with J gene TRBJ2-7, with D maybe TRBD1 (5 bases). This CDR3 spans 15 amino acids. Trimming stripped 9 bases from V and 0 bases from J, with 18 bases between. CDR1 and CDR2 from the germline V gene are MDHEN and SYDVKM. CDR3 amino acids: CASQERGRFSYEQYF. CDR3 DNA: TGTGCCAGTCAAGAAAGGGGTAGATTCTCCTACGAGCAGTACTTC.

V usage is TRBV3-1 and J usage is TRBJ2-1; TRBD1 might be the D (6 bases). CDR1 is LGHDT, CDR2 YNNKEL, per germline (reference sequence). The V end lost 0 bases, the J end lost 2 bases, and 11 bases lay between the germline ends. This CDR3 is built from 16 residues. CDR3 sequence reads: CASSQDLQGPYNEQFF. The CDR3, as DNA: TGTGCCAGCAGCCAAGATCTACAGGGCCCCTACAATGAGCAGTTCTTC.

This rearrangement joins TRBV12-3 or TRBV12-4 to TRBJ2-7, with 8 nucleotides matching TRBD1. The closer fit of TRBJ2-5 to the DNA end suggests the J call may be wrong. This CDR3 has 14 amino acids. CDR3: CASRSTGEWETQYF. DNA for the CDR3: TGTGCCAGCAGATCGACAGGGGAGTGGGAGACCCAGTACTTC.

The chain links TRBV3-1 to TRBJ2-4; the D call may be TRBD1 or TRBD2 (5 bases each). Matching the DNA end better, TRBJ2-7 makes the J call doubtful. The CDR3 sequence is 16 residues long. The germline V gene encodes CDR1 LGHDT and CDR2 YNNKEL (reference sequence). CDR3 bases: TGTGCCAGCAGCCAAGCGGGTTCGAGGGGCTCCTACGAGCAGTACTTC. Translation gives CASSQAGSRGSYEQYF.

The chain combines TRBV6-2 or TRBV6-3 with TRBJ2-5; 7 nucleotides align to TRBD1. This CDR3 spans 14 amino acids. J gave up 2 bases and V 2 bases, and 2 bases lay outside the gene matches. CDR1 and CDR2 (germline): MNHEY, SVGEGT. The CDR3 DNA is TGTGCCAGCAGTTACGGGGACAGACAAGAGACCCAGTACTTC. This gives the protein CASSYGDRQETQYF.

V and J are TRBV20-1 and TRBJ1-2; D unresolved. Germline V lookup: CDR1 DFQATT, CDR2 SNEGSKA (reference sequence). The CDR3 length is 11 residues. Trimming removed 6 bases from V and 4 bases from J, with 9 bases in between. The CDR3 DNA follows: TGCAGTGCCCCCGTAGGCTATGGCTACACCTTC. It codes for CSAPVGYGYTF.

This clonotype has more than one count but fewer than ten. The rearrangement links TRBV9 to TRBJ2-3; no firm D call. Germline values: CDR1 SGDLS, CDR2 YYNGEE. The CDR3 loop spans 14 amino acids. Trimming stripped 0 bases from V and 4 bases from J, with 9 bases between. The CDR3 reads CASSVVAGADTQYF. CDR3 bases: TGTGCCAGCAGCGTAGTTGCTGGCGCAGATACGCAGTATTTT.

The rearrangement joins TRBV7-9 to TRBJ2-5; D perhaps matches TRBD2 (5 bases). CDR3 length: 12 residues. Trimming shortened V by 5 bases and J by 12 bases, and 16 bases separated the two germline ends. CDR1 SEHNR and CDR2 FQNEAQ come from the germline V gene (reference sequence). CDR3 nucleotides: TGTGCCAGCAGCACCTCGGGGAGTGCTAAGTACTTC. This sequence encodes CASSTSGSAKYF.